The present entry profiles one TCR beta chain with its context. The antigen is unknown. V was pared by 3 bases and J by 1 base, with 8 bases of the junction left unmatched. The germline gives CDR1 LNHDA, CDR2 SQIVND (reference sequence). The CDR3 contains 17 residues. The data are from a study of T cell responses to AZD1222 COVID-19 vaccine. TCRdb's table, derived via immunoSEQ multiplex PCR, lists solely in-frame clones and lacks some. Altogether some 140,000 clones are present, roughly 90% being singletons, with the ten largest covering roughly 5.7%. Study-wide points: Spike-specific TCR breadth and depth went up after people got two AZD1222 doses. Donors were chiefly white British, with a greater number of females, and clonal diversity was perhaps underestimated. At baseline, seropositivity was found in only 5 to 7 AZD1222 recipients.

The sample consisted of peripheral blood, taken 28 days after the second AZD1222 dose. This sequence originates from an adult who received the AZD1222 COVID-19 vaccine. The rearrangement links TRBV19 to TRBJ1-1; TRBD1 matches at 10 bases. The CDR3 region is CASSITGTGVANTEAFF. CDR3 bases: TGTGCCAGTAGTATTACCGGGACAGGGGTGGCGAACACTGAAGCTTTCTTT.